What follows is one T cell receptor (beta chain) and its context. The antigen is undetermined. Every TCR beta cDNA library bore unique molecular identifiers. Each sample of about 0.9 to 10 million input T cells yielded around 500,000 cDNA molecules, so each molecule approximated one T cell. TCRdb called the PCR reads again in MiXCR, with one record for every CDR3 protein. The sample yields some 690,000 distinct CDR3 sequences, approximately 30% seen once. Germline CDR1 is DFQATT and CDR2 is SNEGSKA (reference sequence). The CDR3 is 13 amino acids. V lost 5 bases, J lost 3 bases, and 14 bases lay in between. This sample stems from a study of post-analysis software for immune sequencing data. Study-level results: TRBV5-6, TRBV5-1 and TRBV20-1 were among a handful of TRBV segments more frequent in patients than controls.

Sequencing was done on a sample of blood. The sequence derives from a girl aged 10-17 years with multiple sclerosis. The rearrangement links TRBV20-1 to TRBJ2-7; D not resolved. The CDR3 sequence is CSAGPGSDYEQYF. The DNA of the CDR3 is TGCAGTGCTGGGCCCGGTTCAGACTACGAGCAGTACTTC.